These 18 T cell receptor beta chains were all obtained from the same sample, sequenced in a study of T cells after somatic rescue of genetic block. Assay: immunoSEQ multiplex PCR; the TCRdb copy retains only in-frame clones and omits some. The sample has about 88,000 clones, approximately 90% seen once. Sequenced: peripheral blood mononuclear cells (PBMCs). The receptors here all came from a woman younger than 30.

This chain joins TRBV18 and TRBJ2-7; no clear D. Deletions cut 3 bases from V and 0 bases from J, with 15 bases between. The CDR3 is 16 residues long. Germline CDR1 KGHSH, CDR2 LQKENI. Here the CDR3 reads CASSPVIGISSYEQYF. In DNA form, the CDR3 reads TGTGCCAGCTCACCGGTGATAGGGATAAGCTCCTACGAGCAGTACTTC. Variable domain in full (rest from reference TRBV18 and TRBJ2-7): NAGVMQNPRHLVRRRGQEARLRCSPMKGHSHVYWYRQLPEEGLKFMVYLQKENIIDESGMPKERFSAEFPKEGPSILRIQQVVRGDSAAYFCASSPVIGISSYEQYFGPGTRLTVT.

V gene TRBV10-3 combines with J gene TRBJ2-1; no clear D. The V gene's germline CDR1 is ENHRY and CDR2 SYGVKD. V lost 3 bases and J lost 0, with 9 bases in between. This CDR3 contains 15 residues. CDR3 DNA sequence: TGTGCCATCAGTGATAAGGGAAGCTCCTACAATGAGCAGTTCTTC. Amino acid sequence: CAISDKGSSYNEQFF.

This chain uses TRBV5-5 with TRBJ2-7; D is unclear. The CDR3 totals 15 residues. Germline V gene lookup returns CDR1 SGHKS and CDR2 YYEKEE (reference sequence). Trimming took 0 bases from V and 1 from J, leaving 11 bases between them. The CDR3 DNA sequence: TGTGCCAGCAGCTTGGGGGCAGCCCTGTCCTACGAGCAGTACTTC. Its translation: CASSLGAALSYEQYF.

The chain links TRBV5-1 to TRBJ2-3; D is uncertain. Germline loops: CDR1 SGHRS, CDR2 YFSETQ. This CDR3 is 13 amino acids long. The V gene lost 4 bases and the J gene lost 6 bases, with 12 bases spanning the gap. The CDR3 here is CASSRIADDTQYF. The DNA of the CDR3 is TGCGCCAGCAGCAGGATAGCTGATGATACGCAGTATTTT.

This chain joins TRBV10-3 and TRBJ1-2, with a possible D match to TRBD1 (5 bases). V shed 2 bases and J shed 8 bases, with 15 bases lying between them. CDR3 length equals 14 residues. Germline V gene data show CDR1 as ENHRY and CDR2 as SYGVKD. Here the CDR3 DNA reads TGTGCCATCAGTGAGGGCTCCCTAGAGGGGGGCTACACCTTC. The encoded protein is CAISEGSLEGGYTF.

The chain combines TRBV2 with TRBJ2-1, with D possibly matching TRBD2 (5 bases). Per germline, CDR1 SNHLY and CDR2 FYNNEI. The CDR3 totals 12 residues. The CDR3 is CVTGGSYNEQFF. CDR3 coding DNA: TGTGTCACCGGAGGCTCCTACAATGAGCAGTTCTTC.

V and J are TRBV7-6 and TRBJ2-1, with a tentative D call TRBD2 (7 bases). CDR1 and CDR2 from the germline V gene are SGHVS and FNYEAQ. The CDR3 is made up of 16 amino acids. Trimming removed 5 bases at V and 4 bases at J, with 18 bases between. CDR3 loop: CASSVGGVAAYNEQFF. The CDR3 DNA follows: TGTGCCAGCAGCGTAGGGGGGGTAGCGGCTTACAATGAGCAGTTCTTC.

The chain joins TRBV11-3 to TRBJ2-3; D call uncertain. The CDR3 is 14 residues long. The V end was cut by 1 base, the J end by 10 bases, with 15 bases between. The germline V gene has CDR1 SGHNT and CDR2 YENEEA. As DNA, the CDR3 is TGTGCCAGCAGCTTAGTGAATCACCAAAGGGCGCAGTATTTT. Encoded protein: CASSLVNHQRAQYF.

The gene calls are TRBV4-2 and TRBJ2-1, with 7 bases identical to TRBD2. Per the germline V gene, CDR1 is LGHNA and CDR2 is YNFKEQ. CDR3 length: 16 residues. Losses at the gene ends were 6 bases for V and 8 bases for J; bases not matched to a gene: 16. CDR3 in amino acids: CASSSGKGRESHEQFF. The CDR3 DNA sequence: TGTGCCAGCAGTTCCGGTAAGGGGCGGGAGTCCCATGAGCAGTTCTTC.

The chain combines TRBV5-6 with TRBJ2-3, with a possible D match to TRBD2 (6 bases). The length of the CDR3 is 15 residues. Germline V lookup: CDR1 SGHDT, CDR2 YYEEEE. Trimming removed 0 bases at V and 2 bases at J, with 10 bases between. For the CDR3, the DNA is TGTGCCAGCAGCTTGGTGGGAGGAAACACAGATACGCAGTATTTT. Amino acid sequence: CASSLVGGNTDTQYF.

The table lists this clone with a count of one. The V gene is TRBV2, the J gene TRBJ1-2; possibly TRBD1 for D (6 bases). The CDR3 extends over 14 amino acids. Germline V lookup: CDR1 SNHLY, CDR2 FYNNEI. Trimming shortened V by 6 bases and J by 4 bases, and 15 bases separated the two germline ends. The CDR3 sequence: CASSGQTFPYGYTF. The CDR3 nucleotides are TGTGCCAGCAGCGGACAGACTTTCCCCTATGGCTACACCTTC.

This clone appeared once. This chain uses TRBV10-3 with TRBJ1-2; D is possibly TRBD1 (5 bases). Germline CDR1 ENHRY, CDR2 SYGVKD. V lost 11 bases and J 8 bases, leaving 27 bases between the germline ends. The CDR3 consists of 15 residues. The CDR3 coding sequence is TGTGCCTCGGGTCCGGTAACTGTGCCGGGGACGGGCTACACCTTC. Protein sequence: CASGPVTVPGTGYTF.

The count of this clone is one. The chain combines TRBV9 with TRBJ2-1; TRBD2 might be the D (5 bases). CDR1 SGDLS and CDR2 YYNGEE come from the germline V gene. The CDR3 is 15 amino acids. The V end lost 3 bases, the J end lost 1 base, and 11 bases lay between the germline ends. The CDR3 coding sequence is TGTGCCAGCAGCGCCGCCGGAGGTTCCTACAATGAGCAGTTCTTC. Amino acid sequence: CASSAAGGSYNEQFF.

The chain couples TRBV7-9 to TRBJ2-2, with 9 bases identical to TRBD2. The ends lost 1 base at V and 4 bases at J; junction bases unmatched: 4. Germline V gene sequence: CDR1 SEHNR, CDR2 FQNEAQ (reference sequence). The CDR3 is 16 amino acids. The DNA of the CDR3 is TGTGCCAGCAGCTTAGTTTCAGCGGGAGGCACCGGGGAGCTGTTTTTT. This encodes CASSLVSAGGTGELFF.

V gene TRBV28 combines with J gene TRBJ2-3, with 9 positions matching TRBD2. The CDR3 contains 16 residues. Germline values: CDR1 MDHEN, CDR2 SYDVKM. Trimming took 5 bases from V and 5 from J; bases not matched to a gene: 11. CDR3 bases: TGTGCCAGCAGTAGGTACCGTCTAGCGGGGAGAGATACGCAGTATTTT. This sequence encodes CASSRYRLAGRDTQYF.

V usage is TRBV28 and J usage is TRBJ2-7, with D possibly TRBD1 on 5 matching bases. Germline V gene sequence: CDR1 MDHEN, CDR2 SYDVKM. The CDR3 sequence is 13 residues long. The V gene lost 2 bases and the J gene lost 4 bases, with 9 bases spanning the gap. This CDR3 is CASSLEAGYEQYF. CDR3 in DNA: TGTGCCAGCAGTTTAGAAGCAGGGTACGAGCAGTACTTC. Full variable domain (rest looked up from reference TRBV28 and TRBJ2-7): DVKVTQSSRYLVKRTGEKVFLECVQDMDHENMFWYRQDPGLGLRLIYFSYDVKMKEKGDIPEGYSVSREKKERFSLILESASTNQTSMYLCASSLEAGYEQYFGPGTRLTVT.

The rearrangement uses TRBV4-1 and TRBJ1-1, with TRBD1 identical over 8 bases. The CDR3 length is 16 residues. V lost 1 base and J lost 3; bases outside the gene matches: 7. Germline CDR1 and CDR2: MGHRA and YSYEKL. In DNA, the CDR3 is TGCGCCAGCAGCCAAGCCCCGACAGGGGAAGACACTGAAGCTTTCTTT. This encodes CASSQAPTGEDTEAFF.

The J gene is TRBJ2-5, the V gene TRBV21-1. TRBV21-1 is an annotated pseudogene. The CDR3 runs 16 residues. CDR3 nucleotides: TGTGCCAGCAGCAGAATTATCGTGGTTAACCAAGAGACCCAGTACTTC. Amino acid sequence: CASSRIIVVNQETQYF.